Listed below are T cell receptor beta chains from one sample, sequenced in a study of T cells expressing NK-cell markers. TCRdb re-analyzed the 5' RACE reads; it lists each CDR3 protein once, without DNA. Its table lists a few hundred thousand distinct CDR3 sequences. The specimen sequenced was blood T cells: a sorted CD56 or NKG2C T cell subset, CD4+ or CD8+ T cells, or bulk PBMC T cells (not recorded which). These receptors were collected from a man aged 18-75 years in good health. CDR3s include the opening cysteine and the closing phenylalanine or tryptophan.

cdr3_length	j_call	v_call	cdr3_aa
16	TRBJ1-4	TRBV6-5	CASSYSRGGEVEKLFF
13	TRBJ2-7	TRBV7-8	CASSFGGSDEQYF
15	TRBJ2-2	TRBV9	CASSPGTGATGELFF
15	TRBJ2-2	TRBV10-3	CAISTGTGYDGELFF
13	TRBJ2-1	TRBV27	CASSETRAGKQFF
15	TRBJ1-3	TRBV6-2/TRBV6-3	CASLTTGFRGNTIYF
15	TRBJ2-6	TRBV2	CASQRGGAGANVLTF
15	TRBJ2-1	TRBV5-1	CASSYGQGPRNEQFF
18	TRBJ1-1	TRBV12-3/TRBV12-4	CASTDYWGSWRPHPKAFF
16	TRBJ2-2	TRBV12-3/TRBV12-4	CASSTSGGGNTGELFF
15	TRBJ2-6	TRBV15	CATSWRSAGANVLTF
18	TRBJ2-4	TRBV28	CASSPRDRARAAKNIQYF
16	TRBJ1-2	TRBV6-5	CASSYRDPIISRGYTF
16	TRBJ2-1	TRBV5-1	CASSLEASGSVSEQFF
15	TRBJ2-7	TRBV3-1	CASSPLLILTHEQYF
13	TRBJ1-5	TRBV6-5	CASSSSADLPQHF
13	TRBJ1-2	TRBV6-2/TRBV6-3	CASTQRPNYGYTF
20	TRBJ2-1	TRBV5-1	CASSRLRPSSGGHSYNEQFF
17	TRBJ2-2	TRBV6-5	CASSYSVAGAPDGELFF
16	TRBJ2-7	TRBV12-3/TRBV12-4	CASSSGGQAGGYEQYF
17	TRBJ1-2	TRBV18	CASSQTSGQGEGNGYTF
14	TRBJ1-2	TRBV3-1	CASSPLGTQYGYTF
14	TRBJ2-5	TRBV12-3/TRBV12-4	CASRKDRVQETQYF
15	TRBJ2-1	TRBV12-3/TRBV12-4	CASSLAVSIIDEQFF
15	TRBJ2-1	TRBV12-3/TRBV12-4	CASGKTPPQRHEQFF
11	TRBJ2-7	TRBV20-1	CSATVGYEQYF
15	TRBJ2-1	TRBV7-9	CASSSRLAGGGEQFF
16	TRBJ2-1	TRBV6-5	CASSYSRFGSYNEQFF
17	TRBJ1-4	TRBV11-2	CASSSGRILATNEKLFF
16	TRBJ2-2	TRBV20-1	CSARPSGGGPGELFFF
14	TRBJ1-2	TRBV7-9	CASSGPGLGYGYTF
14	TRBJ1-4	TRBV11-2	CASSLVGGVEKLFF
15	TRBJ1-4	TRBV6-1	CASSEMAGGTEKLFF
13	TRBJ2-5	TRBV12-3/TRBV12-4	CASRSRDQETQYF
15	TRBJ1-2	TRBV20-1	CSASEQGARDYGYTF
14	TRBJ2-5	TRBV5-1	CASSTTGARETQYF